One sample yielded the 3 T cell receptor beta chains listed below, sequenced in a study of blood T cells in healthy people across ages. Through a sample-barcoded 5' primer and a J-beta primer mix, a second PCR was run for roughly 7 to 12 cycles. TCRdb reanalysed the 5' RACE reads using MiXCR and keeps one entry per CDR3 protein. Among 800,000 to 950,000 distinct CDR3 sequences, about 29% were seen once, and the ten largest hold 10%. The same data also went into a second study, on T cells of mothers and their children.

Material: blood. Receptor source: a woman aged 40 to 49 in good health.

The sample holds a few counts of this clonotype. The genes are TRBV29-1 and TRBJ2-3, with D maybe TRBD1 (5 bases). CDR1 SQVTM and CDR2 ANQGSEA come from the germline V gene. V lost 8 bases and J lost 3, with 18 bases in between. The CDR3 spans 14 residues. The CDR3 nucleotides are TGCAGCATCGAACAGGCTACTGGAACAGATACGCAGTATTTT. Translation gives CSIEQATGTDTQYF.

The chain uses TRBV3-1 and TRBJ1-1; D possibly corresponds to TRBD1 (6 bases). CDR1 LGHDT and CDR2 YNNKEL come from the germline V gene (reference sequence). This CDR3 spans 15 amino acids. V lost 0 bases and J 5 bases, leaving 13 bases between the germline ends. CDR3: CASSQESRGVTEAFF. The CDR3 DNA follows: TGTGCCAGCAGCCAAGAATCGAGGGGGGTGACTGAAGCTTTCTTT.

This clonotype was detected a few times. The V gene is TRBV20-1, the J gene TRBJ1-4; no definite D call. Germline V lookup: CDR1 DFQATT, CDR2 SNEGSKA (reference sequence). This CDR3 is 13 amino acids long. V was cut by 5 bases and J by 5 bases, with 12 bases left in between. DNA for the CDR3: TGCAGTGCTCGGCCCGCCGACAATGAAAAACTGTTTTTT. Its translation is CSARPADNEKLFF.